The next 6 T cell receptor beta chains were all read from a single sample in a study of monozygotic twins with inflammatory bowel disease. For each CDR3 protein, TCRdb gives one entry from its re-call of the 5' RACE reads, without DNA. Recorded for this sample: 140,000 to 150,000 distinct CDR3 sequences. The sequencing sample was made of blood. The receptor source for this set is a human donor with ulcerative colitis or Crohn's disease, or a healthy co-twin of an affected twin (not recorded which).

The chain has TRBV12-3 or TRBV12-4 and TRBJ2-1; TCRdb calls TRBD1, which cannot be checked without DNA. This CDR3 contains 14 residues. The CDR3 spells CASSLWGGDNEQFF.

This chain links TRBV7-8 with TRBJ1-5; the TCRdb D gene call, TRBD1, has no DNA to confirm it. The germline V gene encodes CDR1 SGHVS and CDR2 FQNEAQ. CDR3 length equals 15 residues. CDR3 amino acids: CASSRTWDNNQPQHF.

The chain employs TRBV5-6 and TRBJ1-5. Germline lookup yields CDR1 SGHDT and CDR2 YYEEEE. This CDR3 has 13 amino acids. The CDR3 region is CASSLSSNQPQHF.

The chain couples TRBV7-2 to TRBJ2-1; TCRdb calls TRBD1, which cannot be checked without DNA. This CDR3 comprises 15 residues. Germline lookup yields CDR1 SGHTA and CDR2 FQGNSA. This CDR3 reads CASSGAGGGYNEQFF.

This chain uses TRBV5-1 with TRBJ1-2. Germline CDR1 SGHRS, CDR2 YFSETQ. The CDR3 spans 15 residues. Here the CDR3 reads CASSLGTQGGYGYTF.

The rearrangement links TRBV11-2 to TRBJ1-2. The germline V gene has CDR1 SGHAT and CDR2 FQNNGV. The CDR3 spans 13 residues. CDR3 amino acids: CASSLDYAYGYTF.